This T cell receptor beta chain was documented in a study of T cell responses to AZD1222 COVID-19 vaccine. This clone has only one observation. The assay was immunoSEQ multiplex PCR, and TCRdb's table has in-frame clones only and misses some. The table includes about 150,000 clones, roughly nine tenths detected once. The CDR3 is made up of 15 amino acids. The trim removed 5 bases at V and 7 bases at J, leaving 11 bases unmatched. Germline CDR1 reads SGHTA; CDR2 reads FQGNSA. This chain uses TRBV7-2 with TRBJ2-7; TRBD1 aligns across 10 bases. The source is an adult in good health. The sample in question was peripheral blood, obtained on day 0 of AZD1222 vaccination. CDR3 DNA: TGTGCCAGCAGCGCCTACCTGGGGACAGGGGAAGAGCAGTACTTC. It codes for CASSAYLGTGEEQYF.